This TCR beta chain was found in a study of T cell clones after liver transplantation. Study overall: TCRbeta sequencing after a pre-transplant mixed lymphocyte reaction identified graft-donor-reactive clones, later tracked in post-transplant blood. Three of eight recipients were HCV-positive; others had non-autoimmune, non-viral indications.

Sequencing used immunoSEQ multiplex PCR; TCRdb keeps in-frame clones, though not all of them. The table includes 75,000 to 100,000 clones, about 82% detected once. CDR3 length equals 15 residues. The V end lost 1 base, the J end lost 2 bases, and 6 bases lay between the germline ends. Germline assignment: CDR1 LGHNA and CDR2 YNFKEQ. Thawed unstimulated PBMCs were FACS-sorted by CD3, CD4 and CD8 into two populations. This clone was counted a single time. Its antigen is undetermined. Notes on the study in general: Migration into the graft, not deletion, may explain lost graft donor-reactive T cells.

The chain couples TRBV4-2 to TRBJ2-6, with D possibly being TRBD2 (5 bases). The source is a human patient who received a liver transplant. Some T cells could come from the graft donor. The material was CD4+ T cells from blood, obtained about 46 months after liver transplant. The CDR3 region has the DNA TGTGCCAGCAGCCAAGGAGGGACTGGGGCCAACGTCCTGACTTTC. This codes for CASSQGGTGANVLTF.